This entry features one T cell receptor (beta chain) sequence. This specimen belongs to a study of T cells in Graves' hyperthyroidism and ophthalmopathy. V was clipped by 0 bases and J by 0 bases; unmatched bases: 5. CDR1 and CDR2 (germline): SGHDN, FVKESK. The CDR3 has 17 amino acids. TCR beta CDR3 region amplification was performed from RNA transcripts. The HTBI set primed first-round TCR CDR3 RT-PCR. MiXCR was run by TCRdb on the multiplex PCR reads, yielding one entry per CDR3 protein. This sample has fewer than 450,000 distinct CDR3 sequences, with about 18% found just once. V and J are TRBV14 and TRBJ2-1; 7 nucleotides match TRBD2. Sequenced material: blood. The sequence derives from a woman in her 30s with Graves' hyperthyroidism that later progressed to Graves' ophthalmopathy. The CDR3 coding sequence is TGTGCCAGCAGCCAAGATGTGGGCGGGAGCTCCTACAATGAGCAGTTCTTC. This sequence encodes CASSQDVGGSSYNEQFF.